Following are 26 T cell receptor beta chains from one sample sequenced in a study of cytomegalovirus exposure and HLA in healthy donors. Vbeta (60) and Jbeta (13) primers were used in the PCR. TCRdb's copy holds only in-frame clones and misses some; the assay was immunoSEQ multiplex PCR. The sample lists around 200,000 clones, 80% occurring once. Sequenced sample: PBMCs. These receptor sequences come from a man in his forties in good health and CMV-seropositive.

This chain's CDR3 is CASSLTSGTGYYGYTF. CDR3 sequence (DNA): TGTGCCAGCAGTTTGACCTCCGGGACAGGCTACTATGGCTACACCTTC. The chain couples TRBV27 to TRBJ1-2; 8 bases are shared with TRBD1. Germline CDR1 and CDR2: MNHEY and SMNVEV (reference sequence). The junction had 9 bases not matched to a gene; V was cut back by 3 bases and J by 3 bases. The CDR3 spans 16 residues.

V is TRBV2 and J is TRBJ2-7; weak D call: TRBD1 (5 bases). The ends were cut back, 8 bases at V and 2 bases at J, with 13 bases in the middle. The CDR3 runs to 13 residues. CDR1 SNHLY and CDR2 FYNNEI come from the germline V gene. CDR3 sequence: CASLGQGAYEQYF. The CDR3 nucleotides are TGTGCCAGCCTCGGACAAGGGGCCTACGAGCAGTACTTC.

The rearrangement uses TRBV5-1 and TRBJ1-5; D unclear. The germline gives CDR1 SGHRS, CDR2 YFSETQ. The length of the CDR3 is 15 residues. Trimming pared 0 bases from V and 5 bases from J, leaving 12 bases between. The CDR3 sequence is CASSLEGGPDQPQHF. CDR3 sequence (DNA): TGCGCCAGCAGCTTGGAAGGAGGCCCGGATCAGCCCCAGCATTTT.

The gene calls are TRBV2 and TRBJ1-1; D gene ambiguous. The V gene's germline CDR1 is SNHLY and CDR2 FYNNEI. The V end was cut by 7 bases, the J end by 0 bases, with 6 bases between. CDR3 length: 12 amino acids. The DNA for the CDR3 is TGTGCCAGCATAGAATTGAACACTGAAGCTTTCTTT. Translated, it gives CASIELNTEAFF.

In its sample, this clone was seen a few times. J is TRBJ1-2 and V is TRBV4-1; TRBD1 agrees at 9 bases. J gave up 4 bases and V 3 bases, and 3 bases lay outside the gene matches. This CDR3 has 14 amino acids. Per germline, CDR1 MGHRA and CDR2 YSYEKL. The CDR3 here is CASSQETGGYGYTF. CDR3 nucleotides: TGCGCCAGCAGCCAGGAGACAGGGGGCTATGGCTACACCTTC.

The chain employs TRBV29-1 and TRBJ2-7, with 8 bases fitting TRBD1. J lost 3 bases, V lost 6 bases, and 1 base had no gene match. The CDR3 spans 11 residues. Germline values: CDR1 SQVTM, CDR2 ANQGSEA. As DNA, the CDR3 is TGCAGCGTAGACAGGGGCTACGAGCAGTACTTC. It translates to CSVDRGYEQYF.

This chain uses TRBV5-4 with TRBJ2-3, with 7 bases matching TRBD2. This CDR3 has 15 amino acids. V was clipped by 3 bases and J by 5 bases; unmatched bases: 9. Looked up from germline, CDR1 is SGHNT and CDR2 is YYREEE (reference sequence). CDR3 nucleotide sequence: TGTGCCAGCAGCTACACCGGGACTACGAAAGATACGCAGTATTTT. Its protein is CASSYTGTTKDTQYF.

In its sample, this clone was seen a few times. The V and J genes are TRBV19 and TRBJ2-4, with 7 bases lining up with TRBD1. Germline CDR1 and CDR2: LNHDA and SQIVND (reference sequence). This CDR3 has 16 residues. V shed 4 bases, J shed 1 base, and the junction held 7 bases outside the gene matches. The CDR3 region has the DNA TGTGCCAGTAGTACCCCCCCGACAGGGGCCAAAAACATTCAGTACTTC. Translating gives CASSTPPTGAKNIQYF.

This chain connects TRBV30 to TRBJ1-5; maybe TRBD1 (5 bases). Germline loops: CDR1 GTSNPN, CDR2 SVGIG (reference sequence). Trimming cost V 8 bases and J 3 bases, with 14 bases left between them. The CDR3 is 13 residues long. The CDR3 is CAVEQGNNQPQHF. The CDR3 DNA reads TGTGCCGTAGAGCAGGGTAACAATCAGCCCCAGCATTTT.

This chain connects TRBV6-5 to TRBJ1-1, with 10 bases matching TRBD1. After removal of 6 bases from V and 3 bases from J, the junction contained 7 bases not matched to a gene. CDR3 length equals 15 residues. Germline CDR1 MNHEY, CDR2 SVGAGI. This CDR3 reads CASRQGQGRDTEAFF. The DNA for the CDR3 is TGTGCCAGCAGACAGGGACAGGGGCGAGACACTGAAGCTTTCTTT.

This clone turned up a few times. The V call is TRBV29-1, the J call TRBJ2-7, with D possibly matching TRBD2 (6 bases). The V gene's germline CDR1 is SQVTM and CDR2 ANQGSEA. CDR3 size: 13 residues. Trimming left V 2 bases short and J 2 bases short, with 10 bases between. CDR3 sequence: CSVERGFPYEQYF. DNA of the CDR3: TGCAGCGTTGAACGGGGGTTCCCCTACGAGCAGTACTTC.

This clone was seen a few times. V gene TRBV28 combines with J gene TRBJ2-5, with unresolved D. Germline CDR1 MDHEN, CDR2 SYDVKM. This CDR3 contains 13 residues. The V end was cut by 5 bases, the J end by 2 bases, with 9 bases between. The CDR3 DNA is TGTGCCAGCAGTGGGTACAGTCAAGAGACCCAGTACTTC. This gives the protein CASSGYSQETQYF.

The chain couples TRBV5-4 to TRBJ2-7, with TRBD2 as a possible D gene (7 bases). With 0 bases removed from V and 5 bases from J, the gap between germline ends came to 12 bases. The CDR3 is 14 residues long. Per the germline V gene, CDR1 is SGHNT and CDR2 is YYREEE (reference sequence). The CDR3 DNA follows: TGTGCCAGCAGCTTGGAGGCGGGGGCGGACGAGCAGTACTTC. This translates into CASSLEAGADEQYF.

This clone was seen a handful of times. The V gene is TRBV19, the J gene TRBJ2-3; 14 bases line up with TRBD2. Per the germline V gene, CDR1 is LNHDA and CDR2 is SQIVND (reference sequence). The CDR3 extends over 16 amino acids. Unmatched junction bases numbered 10, after V lost 5 bases and J lost 9 bases. The CDR3 region has the DNA TGTGCCAGTAGTCTGGGACTAGCGGGGGCCAGGGACACGCAGTATTTT. Protein sequence: CASSLGLAGARDTQYF.

The gene calls are TRBV29-1 and TRBJ1-4; TRBD1 matches at 9 bases. There are 13 residues in the CDR3. Trimming removed 7 bases from V and 8 bases from J; junction bases left unmatched: 8. Germline V gives CDR1 SQVTM, CDR2 ANQGSEA. CDR3: CSGGGQGREKLFF. The DNA for the CDR3 is TGCAGCGGGGGGGGACAGGGCCGGGAAAAACTGTTTTTT.

The gene calls are TRBV4-3 and TRBJ2-3; no clear D gene. From germline, CDR1 is LGHNA and CDR2 YSLEER. The CDR3 spans 15 residues. V dropped 0 bases and J dropped 1 base, with 8 bases sitting between them. DNA of the CDR3: TGCGCCAGCAGCCAAGATCGGGTGGGCACAGATACGCAGTATTTT. It specifies CASSQDRVGTDTQYF.

V gene TRBV30 combines with J gene TRBJ2-1; TRBD1 matches at 8 bases. The J segment lost 7 bases and the V segment lost 3 bases, leaving 5 bases of the junction unmatched. The CDR3 length is 13 residues. In germline, CDR1 is GTSNPN, CDR2 SVGIG (reference sequence). CDR3 DNA: TGTGCCTGGAGCCACACAGGGGGAAATGAGCAGTTCTTC. This encodes CAWSHTGGNEQFF.

The chain joins TRBV9 to TRBJ2-7; D perhaps matches TRBD1 (5 bases). Germline CDR1 is SGDLS and CDR2 is YYNGEE. The CDR3 sequence is 13 residues long. V shed 7 bases and J shed 0 bases, with 11 bases lying between them. The CDR3 reads CASGQGSSYEQYF. The CDR3 nucleotides are TGTGCCAGCGGACAAGGAAGCTCCTACGAGCAGTACTTC.

The rearrangement joins TRBV5-1 to TRBJ1-5; 10 positions match TRBD1. CDR3 length equals 16 residues. Germline V gives CDR1 SGHRS, CDR2 YFSETQ. The trim removed 2 bases at V and 5 bases at J, leaving 7 bases unmatched. CDR3 sequence (DNA): TGCGCCAGCAGCTTAGACCCCGGGACAGGGGATCAGCCCCAGCATTTT. Translating it yields CASSLDPGTGDQPQHF.

This clone was seen just once. The gene calls are TRBV18 and TRBJ2-5; no clear D. CDR3 length equals 14 residues. CDR1 is KGHSH, CDR2 LQKENI, per germline. V was trimmed by 3 bases and J by 14 bases, leaving 22 bases between them. CDR3 DNA: TGTGCCAGCTCACCGAACGTTCCTTCTTTTCCAGTTTACTTC. Amino acids: CASSPNVPSFPVYF.

The chain uses TRBV6-5 and TRBJ2-5, with 12 positions matching TRBD2. After removal of 4 bases from V and 5 bases from J, the junction contained 5 bases not matched to a gene. The V gene's germline CDR1 is MNHEY and CDR2 SVGAGI. CDR3 length: 15 residues. As DNA, the CDR3 is TGTGCCAGCAGTTTCCGACTAGCGGGGGAGGAGACCCAGTACTTC. The encoded protein is CASSFRLAGEETQYF.

The chain employs TRBV19 and TRBJ1-4, with 7 bases fitting TRBD1. The V gene's germline CDR1 is LNHDA and CDR2 SQIVND (reference sequence). J lost 8 bases, V lost 7 bases, and 4 bases had no gene match. The CDR3 loop spans 12 amino acids. The CDR3 region has the DNA TGTGCCAGTAACTCACAGGGGGAAAAACTGTTTTTT. It codes for CASNSQGEKLFF.

The rearrangement joins TRBV27 to TRBJ1-2, with 9 bases that match TRBD1. From germline, CDR1 is MNHEY and CDR2 SMNVEV (reference sequence). The CDR3 has 14 amino acids. The V gene end was trimmed by 5 bases and the J gene end by 5 bases; junction bases not matched to a gene: 6. CDR3 region: CASSLLGTGYGYTF. CDR3 in DNA: TGTGCCAGCAGTCTCCTCGGGACAGGGTATGGCTACACCTTC.

CDR3 amino acids: CASSLVGGASTDTQYF. In DNA form, the CDR3 reads TGTGCCAGCAGCTTAGTCGGGGGAGCTAGCACAGATACGCAGTATTTT. The chain recombines TRBV7-2 with TRBJ2-3; D perhaps matches TRBD2 (6 bases). The CDR3 sequence is 16 residues long. The V end lost 1 base, the J end lost 0 bases, and 11 bases lay between the germline ends. From germline, CDR1 is SGHTA and CDR2 FQGNSA.

The chain joins TRBV4-1 to TRBJ1-1; a weak D match, TRBD1 (6 bases). Per germline, CDR1 MGHRA and CDR2 YSYEKL. Trimming took off 0 bases at V and 10 bases at J, with 15 bases between the two ends. This CDR3 comprises 14 residues. The CDR3 reads CASSQDQGPVGAFF. The CDR3 coding sequence is TGCGCCAGCAGCCAAGATCAGGGGCCGGTCGGAGCTTTCTTT.

The sample holds one count of this clone. The chain recombines TRBV6-6 with TRBJ2-4; D not resolved. Germline-derived CDR1 and CDR2 are MNHNY and SVGAGI (reference sequence). The CDR3 is 12 residues long. Trimming left V 9 bases short and J 0 bases short, with 6 bases between. The CDR3 nucleotides are TGTGCCAGTTCGTTAGCCAAAAACATTCAGTACTTC. Translated: CASSLAKNIQYF.